This is a list of T cell receptor beta chains from one sample in a study of blood T cells in healthy people across ages. TCRdb independently ran MiXCR on the 5' RACE reads; one entry per CDR3 protein. The table lists under 2 million distinct CDR3 sequences, around 35% of them singletons, with about 11% in the top ten. The sequenced sample was blood. All receptors come from a woman in her 30s in good health. Each CDR3 is given with its conserved first and last residue. Each record gives: clone size, CDR3 length, J gene, V gene, D gene, CDR3 protein, CDR3 DNA. The D gene is left open where the match is weak. Clone size, where shown, is once, few, many, or a class for clones that have expanded.

many	14	TRBJ2-2	TRBV13	-	CASRSKGDTGELFF	TGTGCCAGCAGATCGAAGGGGGACACCGGGGAGCTGTTTTTT
-	13	TRBJ2-2	TRBV29-1	-	CSVLAPDTGELFF	TGCAGCGTTCTAGCTCCGGACACCGGGGAGCTGTTTTTT
few	16	TRBJ2-1	TRBV13	TRBD2	CASSRRTSGEHNEQFF	TGTGCCAGCAGCCGCAGGACTAGCGGGGAGCACAATGAGCAGTTCTTC
few	14	TRBJ1-2	TRBV14	-	CASSQEPPRYGYTF	TGTGCCAGCAGCCAAGAACCGCCCCGCTATGGCTACACCTTC
-	16	TRBJ2-1	TRBV19	TRBD1	CASSIVTGGFYNEQFF	TGTGCCAGTAGTATCGTTACAGGGGGATTTTACAATGAGCAGTTCTTC
-	18	TRBJ2-2	TRBV20-1	TRBD2	CSAGGGTSGRGATGELFF	TGCAGTGCTGGAGGTGGGACTAGCGGGAGGGGGGCCACCGGGGAGCTGTTTTTT
-	19	TRBJ1-1	TRBV6-1	-	CASSEAPSRRGSRNTEAFF	TGTGCCAGCAGTGAAGCGCCCAGTCGGAGAGGCTCTCGGAACACTGAAGCTTTCTTT
-	17	TRBJ1-2	TRBV2	-	CASSATTDRGSGYGYTF	TGTGCCAGCAGTGCAACTACAGATAGGGGATCGGGCTATGGCTACACCTTC
-	11	TRBJ2-7	TRBV6-2/TRBV6-3	-	CASSSLSEQYF	TGTGCCAGCAGTTCCCTTAGCGAGCAGTACTTC
-	15	TRBJ1-2	TRBV6-6	-	CASSYAEGANYGYTF	TGTGCCAGCAGTTACGCTGAAGGGGCTAACTATGGCTACACCTTC
few	14	TRBJ1-2	TRBV5-1	-	CASSLDRDRGRYTF	TGCGCCAGCAGCTTGGACAGGGATAGGGGCCGGTACACCTTC
few	16	TRBJ2-1	TRBV13	-	CASSKKALSSYNEQFF	TGTGCCAGCAGCAAAAAGGCGTTGAGCTCCTACAATGAGCAGTTCTTC
-	14	TRBJ2-2	TRBV20-1	TRBD1	CSAGRQGQTGELFF	TGCAGTGCTGGAAGACAGGGCCAGACCGGGGAGCTGTTTTTT
-	12	TRBJ1-1	TRBV28	-	CASSPDMVEAFF	TGTGCCAGCAGTCCCGACATGGTTGAAGCTTTCTTT
-	17	TRBJ2-3	TRBV20-1	TRBD2	CSAPARTSETLTDTQYF	TGCAGTGCCCCGGCGAGGACTAGCGAGACTCTCACAGATACGCAGTATTTT
many	16	TRBJ1-2	TRBV28	-	CASSPPDSTQIYGYTF	TGTGCCAGCAGTCCACCTGACAGCACTCAAATCTATGGCTACACCTTC
-	16	TRBJ2-7	TRBV18	-	CASSPPGGTGPHEQYF	TGTGCCAGCTCACCACCGGGGGGGACAGGTCCCCACGAGCAGTACTTC
-	14	TRBJ2-5	TRBV12-3/TRBV12-4	-	CASSLNPRGETQYF	TGTGCCAGCAGTTTAAACCCGCGCGGAGAGACCCAGTACTTC
few	16	TRBJ2-3	TRBV5-1	TRBD2	CASSRRTSGNGDTQYF	TGCGCCAGCAGCCGGCGGACTAGCGGGAACGGGGATACGCAGTATTTT
-	14	TRBJ2-6	TRBV20-1	-	CSATGGRYTNVLTF	TGCAGTGCTACCGGGGGCAGGTATACCAACGTCCTGACTTTC
-	15	TRBJ2-3	TRBV20-1	TRBD1	CSVGSFGQGEDTQYF	TGCAGTGTTGGGTCCTTTGGACAGGGCGAAGATACGCAGTATTTT
-	15	TRBJ2-1	TRBV4-1	TRBD2	CASSSRAGIYNEQFF	TGCGCCAGCAGCTCACGAGCGGGAATATACAATGAGCAGTTCTTC
few	16	TRBJ2-7	TRBV20-1	-	CSASGSVGKVSYEQYF	TGCAGTGCTAGCGGGTCGGTGGGGAAAGTCTCCTACGAGCAGTACTTC
-	15	TRBJ2-1	TRBV7-2	-	CASSLYRVWGNEQFF	TGTGCCAGCAGCTTATATCGGGTGTGGGGCAATGAGCAGTTCTTC
-	18	TRBJ1-2	TRBV20-1	TRBD1	CGARDLGAGGMGGYGYTF	TGCGGTGCTAGAGATCTAGGGGCAGGGGGCATGGGCGGCTATGGCTACACCTTC
few	15	TRBJ2-7	TRBV28	-	CASTQPGTYSYEQYF	TGTGCCAGCACCCAACCAGGGACCTACTCCTACGAGCAGTACTTC
-	12	TRBJ2-3	TRBV3-1	-	CASSRGSPTQYF	TGTGCCAGCAGCCGGGGATCGCCTACGCAGTATTTT
-	15	TRBJ2-3	TRBV5-1	-	CASSPVGRGPDTQYF	TGCGCCAGCAGCCCCGTAGGGCGGGGCCCAGATACGCAGTATTTT
-	16	TRBJ1-5	TRBV18	TRBD1	CASSRQGVGSNQPQHF	TGTGCCAGCTCACGACAGGGAGTCGGGAGCAATCAGCCCCAGCATTTT
many	15	TRBJ1-1	TRBV18	-	CASSPMDTGKTEAFF	TGTGCCAGCTCACCAATGGACACCGGGAAAACTGAAGCTTTCTTT
-	16	TRBJ1-2	TRBV7-3	-	CASSLTLSGVNYGYTF	TGTGCCAGCAGCTTAACCCTTTCAGGAGTTAACTATGGCTACACCTTC
few	16	TRBJ2-6	TRBV11-2	-	CASSLAANSGANVLTF	TGTGCCAGCAGCTTAGCGGCGAACTCTGGGGCCAACGTCCTGACTTTC
-	14	TRBJ2-7	TRBV7-6	-	CASSLYGGNYEQYF	TGTGCCAGCAGCTTATACGGGGGAAACTACGAGCAGTACTTC
-	10	TRBJ1-2	TRBV30	-	CAFYLGGYTF	TGTGCCTTTTACCTCGGAGGCTACACCTTC
few	14	TRBJ2-7	TRBV28	-	CASSTQGGQYEQYF	TGTGCCAGCAGTACGCAGGGTGGTCAATACGAGCAGTACTTC
-	14	TRBJ2-7	TRBV28	TRBD2	CASSFGSGSREQYF	TGTGCCAGCAGTTTTGGTAGCGGGAGTAGAGAGCAGTACTTC
many	14	TRBJ2-7	TRBV29-1	TRBD1	CSVETGPTTYEQYF	TGCAGCGTGGAGACAGGGCCCACAACCTACGAGCAGTACTTC
few	15	TRBJ2-7	TRBV28	-	CASSGATPTPYEQYF	TGTGCCAGCAGTGGGGCGACCCCAACGCCATACGAGCAGTACTTC
once	13	TRBJ1-5	TRBV6-1	TRBD1	CASRGLIGQPQHF	TGCGCCAGCAGGGGGTTGATAGGTCAGCCCCAGCATTTT
once	18	TRBJ1-2	TRBV7-9	-	CASSLERPGSGGLYGYTF	TGTGCCAGCAGCTTAGAACGGCCAGGGTCCGGGGGGCTCTATGGCTACACCTTC
-	15	TRBJ2-2	TRBV7-8	-	CASSLGDFYAGELFF	TGTGCCAGCAGCTTAGGGGACTTTTACGCCGGGGAGCTGTTTTTT
-	14	TRBJ2-5	TRBV7-9	-	CASSRGQSLETQYF	TGTGCCAGCAGCCGGGGGCAGTCCCTGGAGACCCAGTACTTC
many	16	TRBJ2-7	TRBV7-9	TRBD1	CASSALDWTGGYEQYF	TGTGCCAGCAGCGCCTTAGACTGGACAGGGGGTTACGAGCAGTACTTC
few	17	TRBJ2-3	TRBV27	TRBD2	CASLGTSGSMSTDTQYF	TGTGCCAGCCTCGGGACTAGCGGATCGATGAGCACAGATACGCAGTATTTT
-	16	TRBJ2-1	TRBV7-2	TRBD2	CANSLARTSGNNEQFF	TGTGCCAACAGCTTAGCGCGGACTAGCGGTAACAATGAGCAGTTCTTC
few	14	TRBJ2-7	TRBV6-6	TRBD2	CASSQRGTTYEQYF	TGTGCCAGCAGTCAGCGGGGGACAACCTACGAGCAGTACTTC
many	13	TRBJ2-7	TRBV5-1	TRBD1	CASSLDRDYEQYF	TGTGCCAGCAGTCTCGACAGGGACTACGAGCAGTACTTC
-	14	TRBJ1-2	TRBV14	-	CASSQERPGDGYTF	TGTGCCAGCAGCCAAGAAAGACCCGGGGACGGCTACACCTTC
-	15	TRBJ1-4	TRBV10-3	-	CAISESDSTNEKLFF	TGTGCCATCAGTGAGTCAGATTCAACTAATGAAAAACTGTTTTTT
-	12	TRBJ1-2	TRBV9	-	CASQQAGGGYTF	TGTGCCAGTCAACAGGCGGGCGGTGGCTACACCTTC
few	15	TRBJ2-1	TRBV9	-	CASSVETSPYNEQFF	TGTGCCAGCAGCGTAGAAACTAGTCCCTACAATGAGCAGTTCTTC
-	15	TRBJ2-7	TRBV5-1	TRBD2	CASSSGLAEFYEQYF	TGCGCCAGCAGCTCGGGACTAGCGGAGTTCTACGAGCAGTACTTC
few	14	TRBJ2-1	TRBV10-3	-	CAISERPGGDEQFF	TGTGCCATCAGTGAAAGACCGGGTGGGGATGAGCAGTTCTTC
-	15	TRBJ2-5	TRBV27	TRBD2	CASSLEPAGQETQYF	TGTGCCAGCAGTTTAGAGCCAGCGGGACAAGAGACCCAGTACTTC
-	15	TRBJ2-2	TRBV5-1	-	CASKSVQGNTGELFF	TGCGCCAGCAAGTCGGTCCAGGGGAACACCGGGGAGCTGTTTTTT
-	15	TRBJ1-2	TRBV6-6	-	CASSSGATLNYGYTF	TGTGCCAGCAGTTCAGGGGCCACCTTGAACTATGGCTACACCTTC